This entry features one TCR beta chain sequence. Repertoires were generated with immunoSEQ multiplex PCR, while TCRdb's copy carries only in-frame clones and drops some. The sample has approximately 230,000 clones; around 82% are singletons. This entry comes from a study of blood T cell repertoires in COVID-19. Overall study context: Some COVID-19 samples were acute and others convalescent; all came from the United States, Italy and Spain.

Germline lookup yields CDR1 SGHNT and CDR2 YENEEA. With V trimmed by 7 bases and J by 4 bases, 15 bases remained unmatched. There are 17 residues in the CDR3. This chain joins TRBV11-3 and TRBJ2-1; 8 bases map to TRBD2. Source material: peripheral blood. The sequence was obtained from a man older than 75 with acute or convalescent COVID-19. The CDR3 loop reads CASTFGAGGSNYNEQFF. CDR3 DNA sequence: TGTGCCAGCACCTTTGGGGCGGGAGGTTCTAATTACAATGAGCAGTTCTTC.